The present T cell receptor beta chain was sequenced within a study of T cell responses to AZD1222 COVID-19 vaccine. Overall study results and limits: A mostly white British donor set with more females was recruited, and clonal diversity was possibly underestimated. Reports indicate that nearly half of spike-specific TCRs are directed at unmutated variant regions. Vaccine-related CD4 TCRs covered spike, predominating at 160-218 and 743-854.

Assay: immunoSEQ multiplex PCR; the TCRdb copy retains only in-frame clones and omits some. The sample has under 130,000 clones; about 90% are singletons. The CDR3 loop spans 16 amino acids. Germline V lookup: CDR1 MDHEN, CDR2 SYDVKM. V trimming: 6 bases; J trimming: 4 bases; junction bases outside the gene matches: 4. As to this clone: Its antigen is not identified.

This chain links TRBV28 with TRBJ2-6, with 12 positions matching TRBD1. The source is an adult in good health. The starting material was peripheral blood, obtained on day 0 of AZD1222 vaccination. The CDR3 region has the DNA TGTGCCAGCAGACGGGACAGGGGGCCAGGGGCCAACGTCCTGACTTTC. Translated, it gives CASRRDRGPGANVLTF.